The TCR beta chain described here comes from a study of T-cell reconstitution after alpha-beta-depleted transplantation in children. Study-level findings and limits: Diversity and T-cell counts at one year after transplant derived mostly from new T cells. Surviving recipient T cells and thymic progenitors accounted for the high day-60 TCRbeta diversity observed in some patients. Roughly two months post-transplant, alpha-beta T cells reportedly originated from several hundred graft clones that had expanded.

Researchers prepared the TCRbeta library using unique molecular identifiers, the study reports. TCRdb used MiXCR to reprocess the PCR reads, holding one entry per CDR3 protein. The sample consists of roughly 490,000 distinct CDR3 sequences, 11% of them appearing once. V was clipped by 6 bases and J by 7 bases; unmatched bases: 17. Germline lookup yields CDR1 MNHEY and CDR2 SMNVEV (reference sequence). CDR3 length: 17 amino acids. This clonotype has only a few counts. Its antigen is not known. The origin of this receptor is a female patient between 2 and 10 years old who had a stem cell transplant for aplastic anemia, so the T cells may come from the graft donor. This sample comprised PBMCs, mostly from graft donor cells, obtained 180 days after TCRalphabeta/CD19-depleted stem cell transplant. This sequence joins TRBV27 and TRBJ2-1; TRBD2 aligns across 8 bases. The CDR3 nucleotides are TGTGCCAGCAGCCGCCCGGTCGGCGGGAGGCTTGGGAATGAGCAGTTCTTC. This codes for CASSRPVGGRLGNEQFF.